These 28 T cell receptor beta chains share one sample of origin, sequenced in a study of OX40 agonist ivuxolimab in advanced cancers. Generated by immunoSEQ multiplex PCR, the TCRdb table keeps only in-frame clones and is missing some. The profile shows about 46,000 clones, roughly nine tenths of them singletons. The source material was CD4+ or CD8+ T cells sorted from blood, sampled in a trial of the OX40 agonist ivuxolimab. The receptors shown here come from an adult with an advanced solid tumor such as melanoma, head and neck, liver or kidney cancer.

J is TRBJ1-1 and V is TRBV4-1; 7 nucleotides match TRBD1. Germline CDR1 reads MGHRA; CDR2 reads YSYEKL. The CDR3 is made up of 15 amino acids. Trimming took 0 bases from V and 7 from J; bases not matched to a gene: 8. CDR3 nucleotides: TGCGCCAGCAGCCAAGAAAACAGGGGAATGGGTGAAGCTTTCTTT. Residues: CASSQENRGMGEAFF.

V and J are TRBV4-2 and TRBJ2-3; D is undetermined. Trimming stripped 1 base from V and 0 bases from J, with 8 bases between. Germline lookup yields CDR1 LGHNA and CDR2 YNFKEQ. This CDR3 spans 15 amino acids. CDR3 sequence reads: CASSQGGISTDTQYF. The CDR3 DNA reads TGTGCCAGCAGCCAAGGGGGAATCAGCACAGATACGCAGTATTTT.

In this sample, this clone turned up once. The J gene is TRBJ1-1, the V gene TRBV9; D ambiguous. The germline CDR1 and CDR2 sequences are SGDLS and YYNGEE. V lost 3 bases to trimming and J lost 5 bases, with 17 bases between them. The CDR3 consists of 15 residues. In DNA form, the CDR3 reads TGTGCCAGCAGCGAGGACGGGCGGTTGGTAACTGAAGCTTTCTTT. Protein sequence: CASSEDGRLVTEAFF. Full variable domain (missing parts from reference TRBV9 and TRBJ1-1): DSGVTQTPKHLITATGQRVTLRCSPRSGDLSVYWYQQSLDQGLQFLIQYYNGEERAKGNILERFSAQQFPDLHSELNLSSLELGDSALYFCASSEDGRLVTEAFFGQGTRLTVV.

The rearrangement links TRBV27 to TRBJ2-5; possibly TRBD2 for D (6 bases). Germline values: CDR1 MNHEY, CDR2 SMNVEV (reference sequence). The V end lost 5 bases, the J end lost 11 bases, and 18 bases lay between the germline ends. The CDR3 is made up of 13 amino acids. The CDR3 here is CASSRAGLTQQYF. CDR3 sequence (DNA): TGTGCCAGCAGTCGCGCCGGACTAACCCAGCAGTACTTC.

Only a few counts were recorded for this clone. The chain links TRBV5-5 to TRBJ1-5; 7 nucleotides match TRBD1. This CDR3 contains 13 residues. Germline CDR1 SGHKS, CDR2 YYEKEE (reference sequence). The trim removed 4 bases at V and 8 bases at J, leaving 6 bases unmatched. In DNA form, the CDR3 reads TGTGCCAGCAGCATGGGACAGCCCGAGCCCCAGCATTTT. It translates to CASSMGQPEPQHF.

The chain links TRBV29-1 to TRBJ2-6, with no clear D. This CDR3 spans 13 amino acids. The germline V gene encodes CDR1 SQVTM and CDR2 ANQGSEA. V gave up 5 bases and J gave up 3 bases, with 8 bases separating them. The CDR3 spells CSVLGVGANVLTF. In DNA form, the CDR3 reads TGCAGCGTTCTGGGTGTTGGGGCCAACGTCCTGACTTTC.

V usage is TRBV10-3 and J usage is TRBJ2-2; TRBD1 matches 8 bases. CDR1 is ENHRY, CDR2 SYGVKD, per germline. J gave up 2 bases and V 5 bases, and 10 bases lay outside the gene matches. The CDR3 runs to 17 residues. Written as DNA, the CDR3 is TGTGCCATCAGTTGGGCAGGGGGCTCCCCTAACACCGGGGAGCTGTTTTTT. This sequence encodes CAISWAGGSPNTGELFF.

The J gene is TRBJ2-7, the V gene TRBV5-5; no clear D. The CDR3 runs to 16 residues. CDR1 and CDR2 (germline): SGHKS, YYEKEE (reference sequence). Between the trimmed V and J ends, which lost 10 bases and 3 bases, there was a span of 26 bases. CDR3 in DNA: TGTGCCGGCTCGATCTCCGCCTCCGGGTTTAACTACGAGCAGTACTTC. It translates to CAGSISASGFNYEQYF.

The chain recombines TRBV4-3 with TRBJ2-7; D remains unclear. Trimming left V 0 bases short and J 3 bases short, with 12 bases between. CDR1 is LGHNA, CDR2 YSLEER, per germline. This CDR3 has 15 amino acids. CDR3 nucleotide sequence: TGCGCCAGCAGCCAAGATCGTGGCGTAGTCTACGAGCAGTACTTC. Protein product: CASSQDRGVVYEQYF.

As regards this clone: Other nucleotide sequences from this sample produce the same CDR3. The rearrangement joins TRBV9 to TRBJ2-2; no firm D call. V lost 0 bases, J lost 4 bases, and 4 bases lay in between. The CDR3 runs 13 residues. Germline V CDR1 and CDR2: SGDLS, YYNGEE. The DNA for the CDR3 is TGTGCCAGCAGCGTAGTGCTCACCGGGGAGCTGTTTTTT. This encodes CASSVVLTGELFF.

This chain links TRBV5-6 with TRBJ2-1; the match to TRBD2 covers 7 bases. Germline V lookup: CDR1 SGHDT, CDR2 YYEEEE. This CDR3 is 17 amino acids long. V shed 1 base, J shed 0 bases, and the junction held 7 bases outside the gene matches. CDR3 loop: CASSLSVGLGSYNEQFF. CDR3 coding DNA: TGTGCCAGCAGCTTGAGTGTAGGACTAGGCTCCTACAATGAGCAGTTCTTC.

V usage is TRBV30 and J usage is TRBJ2-7; D assignment may be TRBD1 or TRBD2 (5 bases each). Deletions cut 0 bases from V and 8 bases from J, with 20 bases between. Germline-derived CDR1 and CDR2 are GTSNPN and SVGIG (reference sequence). The CDR3 is 15 residues long. DNA for the CDR3: TGTGCCTGGAGTGTCCCCCCTGGGAGCTGGGGGAAGCAGTACTTC. Translation: CAWSVPPGSWGKQYF.

CDR3 coding DNA: TGTGCCAGCAGTTGGACAGGGATATCTTACGAGCAGTACTTC. This gives the protein CASSWTGISYEQYF. The rearrangement joins TRBV28 to TRBJ2-7, with 8 bases that match TRBD1. Germline assignment: CDR1 MDHEN and CDR2 SYDVKM. V shed 4 bases, J shed 4 bases, and the junction held 6 bases outside the gene matches. The CDR3 runs 14 residues.

The rearrangement joins TRBV5-1 to TRBJ1-1; TRBD1 agrees at 7 bases. The CDR3 extends over 13 amino acids. Germline assignment: CDR1 SGHRS and CDR2 YFSETQ. Trimming at V came to 0 bases and at J to 5 bases, leaving 1 base not matched to a gene. CDR3 nucleotides: TGCGCCAGCAGCTTGGAGACAGGGACTGAAGCTTTCTTT. This gives the protein CASSLETGTEAFF.

In regard to this clone: The sample holds other DNA sequences that translate to the same CDR3. The chain couples TRBV7-3 to TRBJ2-2; D is unclear. V was shortened by 4 bases and J by 4 bases, with 1 base between the two germline ends. This CDR3 region has 11 residues. From germline, CDR1 is SGHTA and CDR2 FQGTGA. The CDR3 DNA reads as TGTGCCAGCAGCTCCACCGGGGAGCTGTTTTTT. Translated, it gives CASSSTGELFF.

The V call is TRBV28, the J call TRBJ2-2; TRBD1 matches at 9 bases. J was trimmed by 4 bases and V by 6 bases; bases with no gene match: 6. The CDR3 covers 15 residues. Germline V gene data show CDR1 as MDHEN and CDR2 as SYDVKM. CDR3 in amino acids: CASRRTGAVTGELFF. In nucleotides, the CDR3 is TGTGCCAGCAGACGGACAGGGGCGGTCACCGGGGAGCTGTTTTTT. Variable domain in full (rest from reference TRBV28 and TRBJ2-2): DVKVTQSSRYLVKRTGEKVFLECVQDMDHENMFWYRQDPGLGLRLIYFSYDVKMKEKGDIPEGYSVSREKKERFSLILESASTNQTSMYLCASRRTGAVTGELFFGEGSRLTVL.

The chain carries TRBV11-3 and TRBJ1-1; no clear D. Germline CDR1 reads SGHNT; CDR2 reads YENEEA. V lost 1 base, J lost 1 base, and 7 bases lay in between. This CDR3 spans 14 amino acids. The CDR3 loop is CASSLGVGNTEAFF. In DNA form, the CDR3 reads TGTGCCAGCAGCTTAGGGGTGGGGAACACTGAAGCTTTCTTT. The full variable domain, rest sourced from reference TRBV11-3 and TRBJ1-1, is EAGVVQSPRYKIIEKKQPVAFWCNPISGHNTLYWYLQNLGQGPELLIRYENEEAVDDSQLPKDRFSAERLKGVDSTLKIQPAELGDSAVYLCASSLGVGNTEAFFGQGTRLTVV.

This clone was found a few times. The chain links TRBV4-1 to TRBJ2-1; weak D call: TRBD2 (6 bases). V lost 1 base and J 16 bases, leaving 11 bases between the germline ends. This CDR3 is built from 11 residues. In germline, CDR1 is MGHRA, CDR2 YSYEKL. The CDR3 coding sequence is TGCGCCAGCAGCCAAGGGACTAACCAATTCTTC. This gives the protein CASSQGTNQFF.

CDR3 protein: CASSLFTGGYEQYF. CDR3 nucleotide sequence: TGTGCCAGCAGTTTGTTTACAGGGGGATACGAGCAGTACTTC. This rearrangement joins TRBV28 to TRBJ2-7; 8 positions match TRBD1. The CDR3 runs to 14 residues. V lost 3 bases to trimming and J lost 4 bases; unmatched junction nucleotides: 5. Germline V gene sequence: CDR1 MDHEN, CDR2 SYDVKM.

The V call is TRBV5-4, the J call TRBJ2-1, with D unresolved. The germline CDR1 and CDR2 sequences are SGHNT and YYREEE (reference sequence). The CDR3 contains 12 residues. The germline V and J ends were trimmed by 1 base and 7 bases, with 6 bases remaining between them. DNA for the CDR3: TGTGCCAGCAGCTTGATGGGTAATGAGCAGTTCTTC. It translates to CASSLMGNEQFF.

This clone was observed a handful of times. The rearrangement joins TRBV7-3 to TRBJ1-1; D unclear. The CDR3 covers 13 residues. Trimming took 6 bases from V and 3 from J, leaving 11 bases between them. The germline CDR1 and CDR2 sequences are SGHTA and FQGTGA. The CDR3 DNA reads TGTGCCAGCAGTTCGGACGGATACACTGAAGCTTTCTTT. It specifies CASSSDGYTEAFF.

This rearrangement joins TRBV5-4 to TRBJ2-5; 10 bases agree with TRBD1. Germline lookup yields CDR1 SGHNT and CDR2 YYREEE (reference sequence). Losses at the gene ends were 3 bases for V and 0 bases for J; bases not matched to a gene: 8. The CDR3 extends over 17 amino acids. DNA for the CDR3: TGTGCCAGCAGCTCCCGGGACAGGGGACCGTACCAAGAGACCCAGTACTTC. Protein: CASSSRDRGPYQETQYF.

The chain uses TRBV27 and TRBJ2-7; no clear D gene. Trimming took 0 bases from V and 6 from J, leaving 3 bases between them. From germline, CDR1 is MNHEY and CDR2 SMNVEV (reference sequence). The CDR3 has 11 residues. The CDR3 DNA is TGTGCCAGCAGTTTATCGGCCGAGCAGTACTTC. Its protein is CASSLSAEQYF.

The rearrangement links TRBV27 to TRBJ1-5, with D unclear. Trimming shortened V by 0 bases and J by 4 bases, and 4 bases separated the two germline ends. The CDR3 is made up of 13 amino acids. Germline CDR1 reads MNHEY; CDR2 reads SMNVEV (reference sequence). The CDR3 DNA sequence: TGTGCCAGCAGTTTATCAGCAAATCAGCCCCAGCATTTT. Its protein product is CASSLSANQPQHF.

The chain is built from TRBV7-9 and TRBJ2-7; the match to TRBD1 covers 11 bases. This CDR3 contains 15 residues. Germline V gene lookup returns CDR1 SEHNR and CDR2 FQNEAQ (reference sequence). The junction had 5 bases not matched to a gene; V was cut back by 3 bases and J by 4 bases. CDR3 bases: TGTGCCAGCAGCTTGGGACAGGGGGACATGTACGAGCAGTACTTC. Translation gives CASSLGQGDMYEQYF.

The rearrangement links TRBV7-8 to TRBJ2-3, with D perhaps TRBD1 or TRBD2 (5 bases each). The CDR3 length is 17 residues. Trimming pared 3 bases from V and 5 bases from J, leaving 21 bases between. Germline assignment: CDR1 SGHVS and CDR2 FQNEAQ. Here the CDR3 DNA reads TGTGCCAGCAGCTTGGGCAGAGAGGGAAGACAGCAAGATACGCAGTATTTT. It translates to CASSLGREGRQQDTQYF.

The chain joins TRBV5-1 to TRBJ1-5; D not resolved. The CDR3 spans 18 residues. From germline, CDR1 is SGHRS and CDR2 YFSETQ. V lost 1 base, J lost 0 bases, and 17 bases lay in between. The CDR3 loop is CASSLPRGQASSNQPQHF. CDR3 nucleotides: TGCGCCAGCAGCTTGCCGCGAGGGCAGGCCTCTAGCAATCAGCCCCAGCATTTT.

The J gene is TRBJ1-1, the V gene TRBV13, with 8 bases aligning to TRBD1. Germline lookup yields CDR1 PRHDT and CDR2 FYEKMQ (reference sequence). J gave up 0 bases and V 5 bases, and 8 bases lay outside the gene matches. The CDR3 sequence is 16 residues long. Here the CDR3 DNA reads TGTGCCAGCAGCCCACGACAGGGGCCCTTGAACACTGAAGCTTTCTTT. It codes for CASSPRQGPLNTEAFF.